These T cell receptor beta chains were read from a single sample in a study of cytomegalovirus exposure and HLA in healthy donors. Clones were sequenced by immunoSEQ multiplex PCR, and TCRdb holds only the in-frame ones, with some missing. The table lists more than 100,000 clones, approximately 77% of them singletons, with 0.94% in the top ten. The sequencing input was PBMCs. Every receptor here comes from a woman aged 60 to 75 in good health and CMV-seronegative. Each CDR3 is given with its conserved first and last residue. A D gene is named only where the DNA matches it firmly. Only part of the rows carry a size: once, few, many, or a class if the clone is expanded.

v_gene	j_gene	d_gene	abundance	CDR3aa	CDR3nt
TRBV7-9	TRBJ2-5	NA	NA	CASSRGQETQYF	TGTGCCAGCAGCCGGGGACAAGAGACCCAGTACTTC
TRBV7-8	TRBJ1-2	NA	NA	CASSLAQFMIYGYTF	TGTGCCAGCAGCTTAGCGCAGTTTATGATATATGGCTACACCTTC
TRBV30	TRBJ1-1	NA	NA	CAWTRGPNTEAFF	TGTGCCTGGACCAGGGGCCCGAACACTGAAGCTTTCTTT
TRBV28	TRBJ2-7	TRBD2	once	CASFGTSGGAYEQYF	TGTGCCAGTTTCGGGACTAGCGGGGGGGCCTACGAGCAGTACTTC
TRBV7-6	TRBJ2-5	TRBD2	few	CASSHRTSGSIKETQYF	TGTGCCAGCAGCCACCGGACTAGCGGGAGTATCAAAGAGACCCAGTACTTC
TRBV5-6	TRBJ2-6	TRBD2	NA	CASSFPSGNSGANVLTF	TGTGCCAGCAGCTTCCCTAGCGGGAACTCTGGGGCCAACGTCCTGACTTTC
TRBV5-1	TRBJ2-7	NA	NA	CASRARDTTYEQYF	TGCGCCAGCAGAGCCCGGGACACGACCTACGAGCAGTACTTC
TRBV2	TRBJ1-5	TRBD1	few	CASSERQGWQPQHF	TGTGCCAGCAGTGAGAGACAGGGGTGGCAGCCCCAGCATTTT
TRBV5-1	TRBJ2-3	TRBD2	NA	CASSLAALAGGSDTQYF	TGCGCCAGCAGCTTGGCTGCACTAGCGGGAGGTTCTGATACGCAGTATTTT
TRBV27	TRBJ1-2	TRBD1	once	CASSLGTGANLGYYGYTF	TGTGCCAGCAGTTTGGGGACAGGGGCGAATTTAGGGTACTATGGCTACACCTTC
TRBV5-4	TRBJ1-2	NA	NA	CASSLGIFRRDPRGYTF	TGTGCCAGCAGCTTGGGGATTTTTAGGAGGGACCCACGAGGCTACACCTTC
TRBV6-6	TRBJ1-6	NA	once	CASSGGTLTLHF	TGTGCCAGCAGTGGGGGGACCCTGACCCTCCACTTT
TRBV5-4	TRBJ2-1	NA	NA	CASSLARGRSYNEQFF	TGTGCCAGCAGCTTGGCACGAGGTAGGTCCTACAATGAGCAGTTCTTC
TRBV5-8	TRBJ1-6	NA	NA	CASSAAPGVYNSPLHF	TGTGCCAGCAGCGCCGCTCCGGGGGTCTATAATTCACCCCTCCACTTT
TRBV6-1	TRBJ2-7	TRBD2	NA	CASMGGFSYEQYF	TGTGCCAGCATGGGGGGGTTCTCCTACGAGCAGTACTTC
TRBV4-2	TRBJ2-1	TRBD2	NA	CASTQEEWSGGNYNEQFF	TGTGCCAGCACCCAAGAAGAATGGAGCGGGGGGAATTACAATGAGCAGTTCTTC
TRBV28	TRBJ1-2	TRBD1	NA	CASITGQPNYGYTF	TGTGCCAGTATTACGGGACAGCCAAACTATGGCTACACCTTC
TRBV27	TRBJ2-2	TRBD2	NA	CASSRLAGGSTGELFF	TGTGCCAGCAGTCGACTAGCGGGAGGCTCCACCGGGGAGCTGTTTTTT
TRBV7-6	TRBJ2-3	TRBD2	NA	CASSLASGSTDTQYF	TGTGCCAGCAGCTTGGCTAGCGGGAGCACAGATACGCAGTATTTT
TRBV2	TRBJ2-7	NA	NA	CASSEHREQYF	TGTGCCAGCAGTGAACACAGGGAGCAGTACTTC
TRBV12-5	TRBJ2-2	TRBD2	once	CASLAGDNTGELFF	TGTGCTAGTCTCGCGGGGGACAACACCGGGGAGCTGTTTTTT
TRBV4-1	TRBJ2-1	NA	NA	CASSQASNNEQFF	TGCGCCAGCAGCCAAGCTAGTAACAATGAGCAGTTCTTC
TRBV27	TRBJ2-1	TRBD2	NA	CASSVRLAGDYNEQFF	TGTGCCAGCAGTGTCCGACTAGCGGGAGATTACAATGAGCAGTTCTTC
TRBV14	TRBJ2-3	NA	NA	CASSWASTDTQYF	TGTGCCAGCAGCTGGGCCTCCACAGATACGCAGTATTTT
TRBV6-6	TRBJ1-2	TRBD1	NA	CASRYRDRDGYTF	TGTGCCAGCAGGTACCGGGACAGGGATGGCTACACCTTC
TRBV2	TRBJ1-5	NA	NA	CASRAQPVKPQHF	TGTGCCAGCAGAGCGCAGCCGGTCAAGCCCCAGCATTTT
TRBV5-1	TRBJ2-1	NA	NA	CASSSQAGTALSNEQFF	TGCGCCAGCAGCTCACAAGCCGGGACTGCACTTTCGAATGAGCAGTTCTTC
TRBV7-3	TRBJ2-4	NA	NA	CASSARGELGNIQYF	TGTGCCAGCAGCGCCCGCGGGGAGTTAGGGAACATTCAGTACTTC
TRBV2	TRBJ2-3	NA	NA	CASREGRAGTDTQYF	TGTGCCAGCAGGGAGGGCAGGGCAGGCACAGATACGCAGTATTTT